A selection of T cell receptor beta chains follows, all from one sample in a study of control samples from healthy donors and cancer patients. The assay was immunoSEQ multiplex PCR, and TCRdb's table has in-frame clones only and misses some. The table includes 150,000 to 200,000 clones, approximately 94% detected once. Specimen: blood. These receptors originate from a woman between 18 and 30 years old in good health. Each CDR3 is given with its conserved first and last residue. D genes are given only for firm matches. Some rows mark clone size as missing; the rest say once, few, many or name a class of expanded clone.

CAISESYQERGYTF TGTGCCATCAGTGAGTCGTATCAGGAGAGGGGCTACACCTTC TRBV10-3 - - TRBJ1-2
CASSINSGGTNEKLFF TGCGCCAGCAGCATAAATTCAGGGGGCACTAATGAAAAACTGTTTTTT TRBV5-1 TRBD1 - TRBJ1-4
CASSLLAQGTYEQYF TGTGCCAGCAGCTTATTGGCCCAGGGGACCTACGAGCAGTACTTC TRBV11-2 - - TRBJ2-7
CASSFTPRDTKNYGYTF TGTGCCAGCAGCTTCACCCCACGGGACACCAAAAACTATGGCTACACCTTC TRBV7-9 - - TRBJ1-2
CASSPRGLAGGYGEQFF TGTGCCAGCAGCCCAAGGGGACTAGCGGGGGGGTACGGTGAGCAGTTCTTC TRBV7-2 TRBD2 - TRBJ2-1
CASSSRTSGVDTQYF TGTGCCAGCAGCTCCAGGACTAGCGGGGTAGATACGCAGTATTTT TRBV11-2 TRBD2 once TRBJ2-3
CASSLRSRVGYTF TGTGCCAGCAGTTTACGAAGCAGGGTTGGCTACACCTTC TRBV28 - - TRBJ1-2
CASSFQGADEAFF TGTGCCAGCAGTTTCCAGGGGGCGGATGAAGCTTTCTTT TRBV6-5 TRBD1 - TRBJ1-1
CAISRGGGNTGELFF TGTGCCATCAGCCGAGGAGGGGGGAACACCGGGGAGCTGTTTTTT TRBV10-3 - - TRBJ2-2
CASSYSQRPTLDTQYF TGTGCCAGCAGTTACTCCCAGAGACCAACATTGGATACGCAGTATTTT TRBV6-5 - - TRBJ2-3
CASTRTVPGPLHF TGTGCCAGTACCCGGACAGTCCCGGGACCCCTCCACTTT TRBV19 - - TRBJ1-6
CATSDSSGTGASSNQPQHF TGTGCCACCAGTGACTCCTCCGGGACAGGGGCCAGCAGCAATCAGCCCCAGCATTTT TRBV24-1 TRBD1 - TRBJ1-5
CASSQATGGGHNSPLHF TGCGCCAGCAGCCAAGCTACAGGGGGCGGCCATAATTCACCCCTCCACTTT TRBV4-3 TRBD1 - TRBJ1-6
CASSQVRLAGQQYF TGTGCCAGCAGCCAAGTCCGACTAGCGGGCCAGCAGTACTTC TRBV3-1/TRBV3-2 TRBD2 - TRBJ2-7
CASSRADGGYYGYTF TGTGCCAGCTCACGAGCCGACGGAGGATACTATGGCTACACCTTC TRBV18 - - TRBJ1-2
CAISESGGTEAFF TGTGCCATCAGTGAGTCAGGGGGCACTGAAGCTTTCTTT TRBV10-3 - - TRBJ1-1
CASSLEVLNTGELFF TGTGCCAGCAGCTTAGAGGTCTTGAACACCGGGGAGCTGTTTTTT TRBV7-2 - - TRBJ2-2
CASSLWGGNTEAFF TGTGCCAGCAGCTTGTGGGGGGGTAACACTGAAGCTTTCTTT TRBV5-8 - - TRBJ1-1
CASSYSGQGNEQYF TGTGCCAGCAGTTACTCTGGACAGGGGAACGAGCAGTACTTC TRBV6-6 TRBD1 - TRBJ2-7
CASSQELSPYEQYF TGTGCCAGCAGCCAAGAGCTCAGCCCCTACGAGCAGTACTTC TRBV3-1/TRBV3-2 - - TRBJ2-7
CASSPLGDGYTF TGTGCCAGCTCACCACTCGGGGACGGCTACACCTTC TRBV18 - - TRBJ1-2
CASSDGTSSGSLYEQYF TGTGCCAGCAGTGATGGGACTTCTAGCGGCTCTCTCTACGAGCAGTACTTC TRBV6-1 TRBD2 few TRBJ2-7
CASSEAIEPQHF TGTGCCAGCAGTGAAGCTATAGAGCCCCAGCATTTT TRBV2 - - TRBJ1-5
CASSYSGYRSGANVLTF TGTGCCAGCAGTTACTCGGGGTACCGCTCTGGGGCCAACGTCCTGACTTTC TRBV6-2/TRBV6-3 - - TRBJ2-6
CASSEARADGYTF TGCGCCAGCAGTGAGGCCAGGGCGGATGGCTACACCTTC TRBV10-1 - - TRBJ1-2
CASRLAEYNEQFF TGTGCCAGCAGGCTAGCGGAATACAATGAGCAGTTCTTC TRBV12-3/TRBV12-4 TRBD2 - TRBJ2-1
CASSLLAGVSHEQYF TGTGCCAGCAGCTTACTAGCGGGAGTTTCGCACGAGCAGTACTTC TRBV5-4 TRBD2 few TRBJ2-7
CASTPGQGGYGYTF TGTGCCAGCACCCCCGGACAGGGAGGGTATGGCTACACCTTC TRBV5-4 TRBD1 - TRBJ1-2